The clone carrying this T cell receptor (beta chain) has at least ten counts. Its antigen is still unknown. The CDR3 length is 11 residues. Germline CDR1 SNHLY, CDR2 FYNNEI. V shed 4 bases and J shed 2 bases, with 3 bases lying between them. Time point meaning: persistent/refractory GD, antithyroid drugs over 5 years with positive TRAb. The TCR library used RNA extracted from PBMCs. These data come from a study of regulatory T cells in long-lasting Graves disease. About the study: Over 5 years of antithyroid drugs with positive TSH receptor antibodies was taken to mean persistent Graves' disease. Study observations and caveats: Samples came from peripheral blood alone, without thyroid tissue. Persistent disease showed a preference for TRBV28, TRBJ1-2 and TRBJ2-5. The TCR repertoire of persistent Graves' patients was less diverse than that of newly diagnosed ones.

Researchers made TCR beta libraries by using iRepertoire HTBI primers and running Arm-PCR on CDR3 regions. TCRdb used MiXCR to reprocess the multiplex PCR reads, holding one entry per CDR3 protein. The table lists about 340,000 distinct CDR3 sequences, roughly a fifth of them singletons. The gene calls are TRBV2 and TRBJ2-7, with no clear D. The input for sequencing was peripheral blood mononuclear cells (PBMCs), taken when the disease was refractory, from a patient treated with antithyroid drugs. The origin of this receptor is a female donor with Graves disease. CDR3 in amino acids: CASSAPYEQYF. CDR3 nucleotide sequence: TGTGCCAGCAGTGCTCCCTACGAGCAGTACTTC.